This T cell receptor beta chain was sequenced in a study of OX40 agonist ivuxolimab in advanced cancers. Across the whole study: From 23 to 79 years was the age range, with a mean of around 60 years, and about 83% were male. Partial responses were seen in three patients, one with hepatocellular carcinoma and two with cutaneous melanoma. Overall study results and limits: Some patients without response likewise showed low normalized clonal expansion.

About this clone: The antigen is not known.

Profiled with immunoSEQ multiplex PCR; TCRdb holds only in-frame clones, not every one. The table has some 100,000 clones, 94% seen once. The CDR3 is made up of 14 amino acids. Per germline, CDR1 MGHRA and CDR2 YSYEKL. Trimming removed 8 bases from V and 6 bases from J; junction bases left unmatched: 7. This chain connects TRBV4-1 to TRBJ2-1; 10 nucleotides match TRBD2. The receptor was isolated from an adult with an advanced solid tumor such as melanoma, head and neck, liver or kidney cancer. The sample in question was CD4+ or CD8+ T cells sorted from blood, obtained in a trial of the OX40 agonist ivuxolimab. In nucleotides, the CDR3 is TGCGCCAGCTCCCTAGCGGGAGTAGTCAATGAGCAGTTCTTC. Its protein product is CASSLAGVVNEQFF.